Sequencing of this TCR beta chain was carried out in a study of cytomegalovirus exposure and HLA in healthy donors. In the study overall: In terms of ancestry, the Caucasian-associated cluster contained about 81% of the approximately 400 genotyped donors. General study results and limits: In a later analysis, an Asian-associated ancestry cluster reportedly showed fewer N-insertions than the approximately 620-donor mean. HLA allele associations emerged for 16,951 TCR beta sequences in a later analysis, at 0.05 false discovery rate.

The PCR ran on 60 Vbeta and 13 Jbeta primers. The method was immunoSEQ multiplex PCR; TCRdb's version includes in-frame clones alone and lacks a portion of them. This sample has about 190,000 clones, with around 83% found just once. With regard to this clone: Its antigen is currently unknown.

The sample comprised PBMCs. The receptor's source is a woman in her thirties or forties in good health and CMV-seronegative.

The chain's CDR3 is CASSFLLAPSETQYF. CDR3 sequence (DNA): TGTGCCAGCAGCTTCTTACTAGCGCCATCCGAGACCCAGTACTTC. The J gene is TRBJ2-5, the V gene TRBV7-3, with 7 nucleotides matching TRBD2. The CDR3 loop spans 15 amino acids. The germline gives CDR1 SGHTA, CDR2 FQGTGA. The V segment lost 3 bases and the J segment 5 bases; nucleotides outside the gene matches: 9.